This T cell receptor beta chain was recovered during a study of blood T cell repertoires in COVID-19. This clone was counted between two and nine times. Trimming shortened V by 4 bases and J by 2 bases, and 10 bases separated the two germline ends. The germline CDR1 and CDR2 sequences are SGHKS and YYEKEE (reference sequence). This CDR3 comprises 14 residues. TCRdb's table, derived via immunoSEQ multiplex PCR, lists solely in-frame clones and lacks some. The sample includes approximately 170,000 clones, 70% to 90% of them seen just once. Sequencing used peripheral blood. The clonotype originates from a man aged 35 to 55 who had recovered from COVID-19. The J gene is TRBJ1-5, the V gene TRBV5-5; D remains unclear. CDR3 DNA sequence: TGTGCCAGCAGCAAAGACGGGGGCAATCAGCCCCAGCATTTT. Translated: CASSKDGGNQPQHF.